These T cell receptor beta chains were read from a single sample in a study of response to subunit inactivated influenza vaccine. TCRdb re-called the RT-PCR reads with MiXCR, one entry per CDR3 protein. This sample has approximately 520,000 distinct CDR3 sequences, with around 25% found just once. The sequenced sample was CD4+ T cells sorted from PBMCs, obtained 5 to 6 days after vaccination. The receptors shown here come from a man aged 50 or older who received an inactivated influenza vaccine. The CDR3 runs from the conserved cysteine through the conserved F or W. The D gene is left open where the match is weak. A clone size is listed for some rows: how often the clone was seen (once, few, many), or a class if it is expanded.

j_gene	abundance	len	d_gene	v_gene	CDR3nt	CDR3aa
TRBJ1-5	many	15	-	TRBV7-2	TGTGCCAGCAGCTTAAACCAGGGGTCCAATCAGCCCCAGCATTTT	CASSLNQGSNQPQHF
TRBJ2-5	-	15	-	TRBV5-5	TGTGCCAGCAGCGTAGCGCCTCGTTCGGGGGAGACCCAGTACTTC	CASSVAPRSGETQYF
TRBJ2-3	-	14	-	TRBV5-6	TGTGCCAGCAGCTTGGTCGCGACAGGCGATACGCAGTATTTT	CASSLVATGDTQYF
TRBJ1-5	-	17	-	TRBV5-5	TGTGCCAGCAGCTTGGGGCCCCTGGCAGGGAGAGGTCAGCCCCAGCATTTT	CASSLGPLAGRGQPQHF
TRBJ2-7	few	14	-	TRBV20-1	TGCAGTGCTAGAGATGTTCGGGACTCCTACGAGCAGTACTTC	CSARDVRDSYEQYF
TRBJ2-7	few	17	-	TRBV3-1	TGTGCCAGCAGCCAAGCCGGGGGAACAGGGCTACCCTACGAGCAGTACTTC	CASSQAGGTGLPYEQYF
TRBJ2-7	-	15	-	TRBV27	TGTGCCAGCAGTTTATTTCGGGGGAGCTCCTACGAGCAGTACTTC	CASSLFRGSSYEQYF
TRBJ2-5	few	14	-	TRBV12-3/TRBV12-4	TGTGCCAGCAGTTTAATCCGGGGAGAAGAGACCCAGTACTTC	CASSLIRGEETQYF
TRBJ2-3	-	15	TRBD2	TRBV6-5	TGTGCCAGCAGGTCTACTAGCGGGGGGTCAGATACGCAGTATTTT	CASRSTSGGSDTQYF
TRBJ1-1	few	13	-	TRBV29-1	TGCAGCGTTGGTTTCGCCCTTAACACTGAAGCTTTCTTT	CSVGFALNTEAFF
TRBJ2-2	-	17	TRBD2	TRBV6-1	TGTGCCAGCGGCCGCGACCGTTCGGGGGGGCACACCGGGGAGCTGTTTTTT	CASGRDRSGGHTGELFF